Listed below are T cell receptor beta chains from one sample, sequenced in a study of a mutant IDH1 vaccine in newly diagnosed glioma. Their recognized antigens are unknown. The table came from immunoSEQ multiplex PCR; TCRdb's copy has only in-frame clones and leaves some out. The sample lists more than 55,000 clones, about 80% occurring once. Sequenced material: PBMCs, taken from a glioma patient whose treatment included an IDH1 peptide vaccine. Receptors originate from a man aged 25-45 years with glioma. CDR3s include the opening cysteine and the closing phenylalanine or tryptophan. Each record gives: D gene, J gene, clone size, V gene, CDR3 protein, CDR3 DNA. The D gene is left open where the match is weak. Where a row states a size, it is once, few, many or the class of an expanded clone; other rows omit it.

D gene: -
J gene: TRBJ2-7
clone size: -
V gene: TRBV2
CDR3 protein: CASLGRGYEQYF
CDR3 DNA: TGTGCCAGCCTCGGAAGGGGTTACGAGCAGTACTTC

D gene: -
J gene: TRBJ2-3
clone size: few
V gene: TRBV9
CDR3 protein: CASSVATGLGGQIRTQYF
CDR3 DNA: TGTGCCAGCAGCGTAGCTACGGGCTTGGGAGGTCAAATCCGTACGCAGTATTTT

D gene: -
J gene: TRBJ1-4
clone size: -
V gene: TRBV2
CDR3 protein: CASSYNLGDRNEKLFF
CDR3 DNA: TGTGCCAGCAGTTATAACCTGGGGGATCGTAATGAAAAACTGTTTTTT

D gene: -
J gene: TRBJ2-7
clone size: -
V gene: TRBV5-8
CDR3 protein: CASSRLRGSSYEQYF
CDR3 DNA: TGTGCCAGCAGCCGCCTTAGGGGGAGCTCCTACGAGCAGTACTTC

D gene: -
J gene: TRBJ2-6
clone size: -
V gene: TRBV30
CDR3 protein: CAVGAFLVQRPGANVLTF
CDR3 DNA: TGTGCCGTCGGTGCATTCTTAGTCCAGAGGCCTGGGGCCAACGTCCTGACTTTC

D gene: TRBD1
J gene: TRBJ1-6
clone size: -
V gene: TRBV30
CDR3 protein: CAWSFGGQGPNSYNSPLHF
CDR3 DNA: TGTGCCTGGAGTTTCGGCGGACAGGGCCCTAACTCCTATAATTCACCCCTCCACTTT

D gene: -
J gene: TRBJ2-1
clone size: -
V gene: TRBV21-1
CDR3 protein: CASSNLTVVSNNEQFF
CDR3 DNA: TGTGCCAGCAGCAACCTAACAGTGGTGTCGAACAATGAGCAGTTCTTC

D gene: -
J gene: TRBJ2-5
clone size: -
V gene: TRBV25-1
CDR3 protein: CASSAPYQETQYF
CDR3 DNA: TGTGCCAGCAGTGCCCCTTACCAAGAGACCCAGTACTTC

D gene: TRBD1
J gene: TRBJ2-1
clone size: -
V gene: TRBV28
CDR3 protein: CASTKRGQLGPKYNEQFF
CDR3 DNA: TGTGCCAGCACCAAGAGGGGGCAGCTAGGGCCCAAATACAATGAGCAGTTCTTC

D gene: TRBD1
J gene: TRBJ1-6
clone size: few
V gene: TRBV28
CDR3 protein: CASDRVGDSYNSPLHF
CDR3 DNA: TGTGCCAGCGATCGGGTTGGGGACAGCTATAATTCACCCCTCCACTTT

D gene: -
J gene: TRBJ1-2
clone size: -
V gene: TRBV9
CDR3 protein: CASSPQGSDYGYTF
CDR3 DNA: TGTGCCAGCAGCCCCCAAGGGTCGGACTATGGCTACACCTTC

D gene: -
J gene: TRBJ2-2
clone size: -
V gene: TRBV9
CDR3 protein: CASSVGQNTGELFF
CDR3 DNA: TGTGCCAGCAGCGTAGGACAGAACACCGGGGAGCTGTTTTTT

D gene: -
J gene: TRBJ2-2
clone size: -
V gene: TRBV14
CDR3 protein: CASSQYNTGELFF
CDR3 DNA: TGTGCCAGCAGCCAGTATAACACCGGGGAGCTGTTTTTT

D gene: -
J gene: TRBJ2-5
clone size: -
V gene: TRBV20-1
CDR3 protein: CSASLQETQYF
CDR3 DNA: TGCAGTGCTAGTCTACAAGAGACCCAGTACTTC

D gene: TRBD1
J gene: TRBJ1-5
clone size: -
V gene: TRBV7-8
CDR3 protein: CASSNRTGASNQPQHF
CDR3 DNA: TGTGCCAGCAGTAATCGGACAGGGGCAAGCAATCAGCCCCAGCATTTT

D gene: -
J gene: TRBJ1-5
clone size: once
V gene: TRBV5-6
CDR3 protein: CASSFSGDGNQPQHF
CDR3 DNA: TGTGCCAGCAGCTTTTCTGGGGACGGCAATCAGCCCCAGCATTTT

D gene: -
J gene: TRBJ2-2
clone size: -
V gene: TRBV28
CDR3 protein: CASSQWGPGELFF
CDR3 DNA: TGTGCCAGCAGCCAGTGGGGCCCCGGGGAGCTGTTTTTT

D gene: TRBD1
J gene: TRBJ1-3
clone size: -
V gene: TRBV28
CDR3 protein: CASSLQRGLYVNTIYF
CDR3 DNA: TGTGCCAGCAGTTTACAAAGGGGGCTGTATGTAAACACCATATATTTT

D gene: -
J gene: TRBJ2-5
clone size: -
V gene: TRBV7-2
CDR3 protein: CASSPGRRKETQYF
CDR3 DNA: TGTGCCAGCAGCCCAGGACGAAGGAAAGAGACCCAGTACTTC

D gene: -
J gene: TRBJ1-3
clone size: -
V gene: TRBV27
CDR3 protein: CASSPSSGEAGNTIYF
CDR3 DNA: TGTGCCAGCAGTCCATCTTCAGGGGAGGCTGGAAACACCATATATTTT

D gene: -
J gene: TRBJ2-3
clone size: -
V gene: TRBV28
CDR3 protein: CASSLQNGGGDTQYF
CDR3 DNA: TGTGCCAGCAGCCTGCAAAACGGGGGCGGAGATACGCAGTATTTT

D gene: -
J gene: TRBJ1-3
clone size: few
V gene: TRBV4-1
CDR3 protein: CASSLQQGFTGNTIYF
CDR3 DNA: TGCGCCAGCAGCCTTCAACAGGGTTTTACTGGAAACACCATATATTTT

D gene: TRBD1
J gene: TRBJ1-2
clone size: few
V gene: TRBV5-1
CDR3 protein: CASSLSLGTGYGYTF
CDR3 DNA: TGCGCCAGCAGCTTGAGTCTCGGGACAGGCTATGGCTACACCTTC

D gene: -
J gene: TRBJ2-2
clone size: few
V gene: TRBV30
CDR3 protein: CAWSAGPNTGELFF
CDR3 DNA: TGTGCCTGGAGTGCGGGCCCTAACACCGGGGAGCTGTTTTTT

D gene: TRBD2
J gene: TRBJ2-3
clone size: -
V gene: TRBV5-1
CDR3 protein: CASSLIGGGADTQYF
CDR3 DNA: TGCGCCAGCAGCTTGATAGGTGGGGGGGCAGATACGCAGTATTTT

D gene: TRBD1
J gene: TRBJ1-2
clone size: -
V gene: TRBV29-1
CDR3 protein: CSGEQGVGYTF
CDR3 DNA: TGCAGCGGGGAACAGGGGGTAGGCTACACCTTC

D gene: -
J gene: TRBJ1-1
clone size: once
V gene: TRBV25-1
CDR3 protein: CASRESQGEAFF
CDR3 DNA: TGTGCCAGCAGGGAGTCGCAGGGCGAAGCTTTCTTT

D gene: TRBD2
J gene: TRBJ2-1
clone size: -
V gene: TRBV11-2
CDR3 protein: CASSVGTSGSVPNEQFF
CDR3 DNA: TGTGCCAGCAGCGTAGGGACTAGCGGGAGCGTTCCCAATGAGCAGTTCTTC

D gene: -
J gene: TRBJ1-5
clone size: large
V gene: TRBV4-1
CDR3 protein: CASSQARGKPQHF
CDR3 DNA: TGCGCCAGCAGCCAAGCTCGGGGGAAACCCCAGCATTTT

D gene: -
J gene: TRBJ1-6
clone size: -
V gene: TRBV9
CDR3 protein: CASSVTAQGSNSPLHF
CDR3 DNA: TGTGCCAGCAGCGTAACCGCGCAGGGCAGCAATTCACCCCTCCACTTT

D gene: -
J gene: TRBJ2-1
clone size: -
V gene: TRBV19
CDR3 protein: CASSMSRNYEQFF
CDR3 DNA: TGTGCCAGTAGTATGAGTAGGAATTATGAGCAGTTCTTC

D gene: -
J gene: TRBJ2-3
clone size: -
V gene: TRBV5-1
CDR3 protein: CASRRGGLTDTQYF
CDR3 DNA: TGCGCCAGCCGGAGGGGGGGCCTCACAGATACGCAGTATTTT

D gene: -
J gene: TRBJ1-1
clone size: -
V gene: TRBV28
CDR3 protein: CASSQNRPGAFF
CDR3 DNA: TGTGCCAGCAGTCAAAACAGGCCTGGAGCTTTCTTT

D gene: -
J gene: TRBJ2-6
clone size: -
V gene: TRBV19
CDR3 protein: CASSILGTGANVLTF
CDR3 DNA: TGTGCCAGTAGTATATTAGGGACTGGGGCCAACGTCCTGACTTTC

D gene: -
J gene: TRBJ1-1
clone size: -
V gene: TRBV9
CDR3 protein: CASSPSGGGGTEAFF
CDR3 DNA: TGTGCCAGCAGCCCCTCCGGCGGGGGCGGAACTGAAGCTTTCTTT

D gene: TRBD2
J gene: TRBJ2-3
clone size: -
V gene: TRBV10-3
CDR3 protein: CAISSSGVGTDTQYF
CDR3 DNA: TGTGCCATCAGTTCTAGCGGGGTTGGCACAGATACGCAGTATTTT

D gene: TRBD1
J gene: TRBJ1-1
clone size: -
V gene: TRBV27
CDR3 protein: CASSLNRGTEAFF
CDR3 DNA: TGTGCCAGCAGTTTAAACAGGGGCACTGAAGCTTTCTTT

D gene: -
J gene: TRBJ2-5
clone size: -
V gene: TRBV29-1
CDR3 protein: CSVGDGTQYF
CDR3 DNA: TGCAGCGTTGGAGATGGGACCCAGTACTTC

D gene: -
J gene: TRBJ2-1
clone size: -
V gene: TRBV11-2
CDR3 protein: CASSSTATPYNEQFF
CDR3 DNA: TGTGCCAGCAGCTCGACTGCCACTCCCTACAATGAGCAGTTCTTC

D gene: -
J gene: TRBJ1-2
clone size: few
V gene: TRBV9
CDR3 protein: CASSVTENYGYTF
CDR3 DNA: TGTGCCAGCAGCGTGACAGAAAACTATGGCTACACCTTC